These 6 T cell receptor beta chains were sequenced from one sample in a study of T-cell reconstitution after alpha-beta-depleted transplantation in children. Unique molecular identifiers were built into the TCRbeta library. From the PCR reads, TCRdb called clonotypes with MiXCR, one entry per CDR3 protein. The sample yields about 540,000 distinct CDR3 sequences, 15% to 20% seen once. The source was PBMCs from the stem cell graft donor, collected from the stem cell graft. The receptors derive from a human donor who donated a stem cell graft to a child with acute lymphoblastic leukemia.

This clonotype has only a few counts. The chain employs TRBV5-1 and TRBJ2-1; TRBD2 matches at 12 bases. The germline CDR1 and CDR2 sequences are SGHRS and YFSETQ. V was pared by 3 bases and J by 1 base, with 17 bases of the junction left unmatched. This CDR3 has 21 residues. CDR3 region: CASSWAPGLAGYFTSYNEQFF. The CDR3, as DNA: TGCGCCAGCAGCTGGGCCCCGGGACTAGCGGGCTATTTCACTTCCTACAATGAGCAGTTCTTC.

This clonotype was detected ten times or more. The gene calls are TRBV6-5 and TRBJ2-7; TRBD2 matches 10 bases. After removal of 10 bases from V and 1 base from J, the junction contained 4 bases not matched to a gene. Germline V gene lookup returns CDR1 MNHEY and CDR2 SVGAGI. This CDR3 contains 13 residues. CDR3 coding DNA: TGTGCCACTACTAGCGGGGCTTCCTACGAGCAGTACTTC. Translating gives CATTSGASYEQYF.

This rearrangement joins TRBV3-1 to TRBJ1-1; D is undetermined. Looked up from germline, CDR1 is LGHDT and CDR2 is YNNKEL (reference sequence). V was pared by 2 bases and J by 5 bases, with 12 bases between. This CDR3 comprises 14 residues. The chain's CDR3 is CASSQFGSSTEAFF. CDR3 DNA: TGTGCCAGCAGCCAATTTGGATCTTCGACTGAAGCTTTCTTT.

This clonotype was recorded at least ten times. This chain connects TRBV5-1 to TRBJ1-1; 8 bases fit TRBD1. Per germline, CDR1 SGHRS and CDR2 YFSETQ. CDR3 size: 15 residues. V was pared by 3 bases and J by 4 bases, with 8 bases of the junction left unmatched. CDR3 sequence (DNA): TGCGCCAGCAGCTCATCAGGGGGCAAGGGCACTGAAGCTTTCTTT. Its protein product is CASSSSGGKGTEAFF.

This clonotype was counted at least ten times. The chain couples TRBV12-3 or TRBV12-4 to TRBJ2-1; TRBD2 agrees at 10 bases. V lost 2 bases, J lost 10 bases, and 11 bases stayed unmatched. The CDR3 has 16 amino acids. CDR3 loop: CASSLYGSSGGGEQFF. The CDR3 DNA is TGTGCCAGCAGTTTATACGGGTCTAGCGGGGGCGGGGAGCAGTTCTTC.

The chain joins TRBV7-6 to TRBJ2-7; 9 positions agree with TRBD1. V trimming: 4 bases; J trimming: 3 bases; junction bases outside the gene matches: 10. The CDR3 spans 16 residues. CDR1 SGHVS and CDR2 FNYEAQ come from the germline V gene. CDR3 in amino acids: CASSSWAGQGIYEQYF. The DNA of the CDR3 is TGTGCCAGCAGCTCGTGGGCGGGACAGGGAATCTACGAGCAGTACTTC.